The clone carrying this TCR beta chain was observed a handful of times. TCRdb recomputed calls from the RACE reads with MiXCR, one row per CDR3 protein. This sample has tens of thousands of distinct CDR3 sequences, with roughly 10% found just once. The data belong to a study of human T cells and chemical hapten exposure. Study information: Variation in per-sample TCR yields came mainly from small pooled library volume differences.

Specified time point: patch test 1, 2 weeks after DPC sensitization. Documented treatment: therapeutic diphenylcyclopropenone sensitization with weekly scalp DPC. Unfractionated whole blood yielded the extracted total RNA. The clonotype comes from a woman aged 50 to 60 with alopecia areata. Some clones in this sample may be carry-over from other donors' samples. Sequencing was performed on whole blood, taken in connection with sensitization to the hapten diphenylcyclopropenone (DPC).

The CDR3 sequence: CASSLGGWHEAFF. The CDR3 DNA sequence: TGTGCCAGCAGCTTAGGGGGTTGGCATGAAGCTTTCTTT. The chain carries TRBV7-9 and TRBJ1-1; D is undetermined. This CDR3 region has 13 residues. The germline CDR1 and CDR2 sequences are SEHNR and FQNEAQ (reference sequence). Trimming took 1 base from V and 7 from J, leaving 10 bases between them.